One sample yielded the 27 T cell receptor beta chains listed below, sequenced in a study of blood T cells in healthy people across ages. A second PCR of 7 to 11 cycles used a sample-barcoded 5' primer and a J-beta primer mix. MiXCR was run by TCRdb on the 5' RACE reads, yielding one entry per CDR3 protein. The sample consists of about 900,000 distinct CDR3 sequences, 60% to 80% of them appearing once. Material for sequencing was blood. The origin of the receptors is a man aged 25-45 years in good health.

A few counts support this clonotype. The gene calls are TRBV29-1 and TRBJ1-2; 11 bases are a match to TRBD1. Germline lookup yields CDR1 SQVTM and CDR2 ANQGSEA. V shed 8 bases, J shed 4 bases, and the junction held 12 bases outside the gene matches. The CDR3 contains 15 residues. The CDR3 region is CSLRTGGARSYGYTF. CDR3 nucleotides: TGCAGCTTACGGACAGGGGGCGCGAGGAGCTATGGCTACACCTTC.

The chain uses TRBV7-2 and TRBJ1-5; D possibly corresponds to TRBD1 (5 bases). V lost 5 bases and J lost 2, with 19 bases in between. Per germline, CDR1 SGHTA and CDR2 FQGNSA. The CDR3 loop spans 17 amino acids. The chain's CDR3 is CASSRTRGSLGNQPQHF. As DNA, the CDR3 is TGTGCCAGCAGCCGGACCCGGGGGAGTCTGGGCAATCAGCCCCAGCATTTT.

This sequence joins TRBV6-2 or TRBV6-3 and TRBJ1-1; 7 bases are a match to TRBD1. The CDR3 extends over 15 amino acids. Germline CDR1 is MNHEY and CDR2 is SVGEGT. V was pared by 5 bases and J by 1 base, with 7 bases of the junction left unmatched. In nucleotides, the CDR3 is TGTGCCAGCAGTCCCTTGGGACAGACGAACACTGAAGCTTTCTTT. Protein: CASSPLGQTNTEAFF.

This clonotype is a singleton in its sample. This chain uses TRBV14 with TRBJ2-5, with 7 bases fitting TRBD2. Germline V gene sequence: CDR1 SGHDN, CDR2 FVKESK. J was trimmed by 7 bases and V by 2 bases; bases with no gene match: 7. The CDR3 runs 14 residues. CDR3 DNA: TGTGCCAGCAGCCAACTTCAGTCGGGAGGGACCCAGTACTTC. It encodes CASSQLQSGGTQYF.

The chain has TRBV6-5 and TRBJ2-3; 13 nucleotides agree with TRBD2. CDR3 size: 14 residues. J lost 7 bases, V lost 7 bases, and 5 bases had no gene match. Germline assignment: CDR1 MNHEY and CDR2 SVGAGI. The CDR3 DNA reads as TGTGCCAGCACCACTAGCGGGGGGGCCCATACGCAGTATTTT. Translated, it gives CASTTSGGAHTQYF.

About this clonotype itself: One end of the junction is discordant with germline, which a read error may explain. The DNA of the CDR3 is TGTGCCAGCGGCTTAATGGGGACATCCTACAATGAGCAGTTCTTC. Protein sequence: CASGLMGTSYNEQFF. The chain carries TRBV7-9 and TRBJ2-1; D possibly corresponds to TRBD1 (6 bases). Per the germline V gene, CDR1 is SEHNR and CDR2 is FQNEAQ (reference sequence). The CDR3 sequence is 15 residues long.

The rearrangement uses TRBV11-2 and TRBJ2-3; 12 bases align to TRBD2. CDR3 length: 17 residues. Germline CDR1 is SGHAT and CDR2 is FQNNGV. J gave up 3 bases and V 1 base, and 5 bases lay outside the gene matches. In DNA form, the CDR3 reads TGTGCCAGCAGCTTAGCCGGACTAGCGGGGTTAACAGATACGCAGTATTTT. Translation: CASSLAGLAGLTDTQYF.

The sample holds a few counts of this clonotype. The chain is built from TRBV2 and TRBJ2-3; possible D gene TRBD2, 5 bases. The CDR3 is 14 residues long. Germline lookup yields CDR1 SNHLY and CDR2 FYNNEI. Trimming cost V 4 bases and J 4 bases, with 12 bases left between them. CDR3 protein: CASSVTDGADTQYF. The CDR3, as DNA: TGTGCCAGCAGTGTAACGGACGGGGCAGATACGCAGTATTTT.

In this sample, this clonotype turned up a few times. The gene calls are TRBV4-2 and TRBJ2-7, with 9 positions matching TRBD1. Trimming cost V 4 bases and J 5 bases; bases outside gene matches: 6. Germline V lookup: CDR1 LGHNA, CDR2 YNFKEQ. The CDR3 spans 14 residues. CDR3 loop: CASSPGQGLDEQYF. In nucleotides, the CDR3 is TGTGCCAGCAGCCCTGGACAGGGGTTGGACGAGCAGTACTTC.

This chain links TRBV12-3 or TRBV12-4 with TRBJ2-5; 14 bases fit TRBD2. There are 17 residues in the CDR3. The V and J ends lost 9 bases and 4 bases, in that order; junction bases with no gene match: 13. The CDR3 sequence: CASTEPTSGGEGETQYF. CDR3 nucleotide sequence: TGTGCCAGTACCGAACCGACTAGCGGGGGGGAAGGAGAGACCCAGTACTTC.

This clonotype was recorded a few times. The chain recombines TRBV6-5 with TRBJ2-3; TRBD2 matches at 8 bases. The trim removed 8 bases at V and 10 bases at J, leaving 23 bases unmatched. This CDR3 is built from 17 residues. Germline CDR1 and CDR2: MNHEY and SVGAGI. CDR3 bases: TGTGCCAGCGTTGGCTTGCGGGGGGCCACTCCCGAATACGCGCAGTATTTT. It specifies CASVGLRGATPEYAQYF.

The genes are TRBV3-1 and TRBJ1-1; D possibly corresponds to TRBD1 (5 bases). The CDR3 runs to 13 residues. Germline CDR1 reads LGHDT; CDR2 reads YNNKEL (reference sequence). Trimming pared 2 bases from V and 10 bases from J, leaving 14 bases between. This CDR3 reads CASSQHGREAAFF. The CDR3 DNA reads TGTGCCAGCAGCCAACATGGCAGGGAAGCAGCTTTCTTT.

The rearrangement links TRBV4-2 to TRBJ2-6, with TRBD2 matching over 7 bases. CDR1 and CDR2 from the germline V gene are LGHNA and YNFKEQ. J lost 1 base, V lost 4 bases, and 7 bases had no gene match. The CDR3 extends over 17 amino acids. In DNA, the CDR3 is TGTGCCAGCAGCCGGCGGGAGACTGGATCTGGGGCCAACGTCCTGACTTTC. Translated: CASSRRETGSGANVLTF.

This rearrangement joins TRBV11-3 to TRBJ2-1; 7 nucleotides agree with TRBD1. Trimming cost V 4 bases and J 1 base; bases outside gene matches: 7. The CDR3 consists of 16 residues. Germline CDR1 reads SGHNT; CDR2 reads YENEEA. CDR3 DNA: TGTGCCAGCAGCTCACAGACAGGGAGATCCTACAATGAGCAGTTCTTC. It codes for CASSSQTGRSYNEQFF.

This rearrangement joins TRBV6-5 to TRBJ2-7; no definite D call. CDR1 is MNHEY and CDR2 is SVGAGI in the germline V gene. CDR3 length equals 13 residues. Between the trimmed V and J ends, which lost 2 bases and 0 bases, there was a span of 5 bases. The CDR3 protein is CASSYTYSYEQYF. DNA of the CDR3: TGTGCCAGCAGTTACACCTACTCCTACGAGCAGTACTTC.

The chain uses TRBV6-6 and TRBJ2-7; TRBD1 is a possible D gene (6 bases). There are 14 residues in the CDR3. With 6 bases removed from V and 2 bases from J, the gap between germline ends came to 14 bases. Germline V gives CDR1 MNHNY, CDR2 SVGAGI (reference sequence). CDR3 residues: CASSRDTAPYEQYF. The CDR3 nucleotides read TGTGCCAGCAGCCGGGACACCGCCCCCTACGAGCAGTACTTC.

The V and J genes are TRBV6-6 and TRBJ2-2, with 7 bases identical to TRBD2. With V trimmed by 7 bases and J by 8 bases, 13 bases remained unmatched. This CDR3 region has 15 residues. Germline CDR1 reads MNHNY; CDR2 reads SVGAGI (reference sequence). CDR3 nucleotide sequence: TGTGCCAGCACTCCCGGGTCGGGGGGTAAAGGGGAGCTGTTTTTT. Protein product: CASTPGSGGKGELFF.

As to this clonotype: An end of the junction does not agree with germline; a read error may underlie this. The V gene is TRBV15, the J gene TRBJ2-7, with D perhaps matching TRBD1 (6 bases). CDR3 length: 14 amino acids. Per germline, CDR1 LNHNV and CDR2 YYDKDF (reference sequence). CDR3 protein: CATGRDTGTYEQYF. The CDR3 coding sequence is TGTGCCACCGGCAGAGATACAGGGACCTACGAGCAGTACTTC.

This sequence joins TRBV9 and TRBJ1-6; D not resolved. This CDR3 region has 14 residues. V was cut by 0 bases and J by 10 bases, with 11 bases left in between. The V gene's germline CDR1 is SGDLS and CDR2 YYNGEE. CDR3 sequence: CASSVGVTPSPLHF. The CDR3 DNA is TGTGCCAGCAGCGTAGGGGTGACACCCTCACCCCTCCACTTT.

V gene TRBV7-9 combines with J gene TRBJ2-2, with D maybe TRBD1 (6 bases). This CDR3 has 17 residues. V was trimmed by 5 bases and J by 0 bases, leaving 16 bases between them. The V gene's germline CDR1 is SEHNR and CDR2 FQNEAQ (reference sequence). The CDR3 nucleotides read TGTGCCAGCAGCCCATGGGGGACAAAAACGAACACCGGGGAGCTGTTTTTT. It translates to CASSPWGTKTNTGELFF. The full variable domain, with the rest looked up from reference TRBV7-9 and TRBJ2-2, is DTGVSQNPRHKITKRGQNVTFRCDPISEHNRLYWYRQTLGQGPEFLTYFQNEAQLEKSRLLSDRFSAERPKGSFSTLEIQRTEQGDSAMYLCASSPWGTKTNTGELFFGEGSRLTVL.

CDR3 DNA sequence: TGTGCCAGCAGCGTCGGACAGGGCCCGACCGGGGAGCTGTTTTTT. Its protein product is CASSVGQGPTGELFF. The chain couples TRBV9 to TRBJ2-2; 8 positions agree with TRBD1. The V segment lost 2 bases and the J segment 5 bases; nucleotides outside the gene matches: 5. The CDR3 covers 15 residues. Germline V gene sequence: CDR1 SGDLS, CDR2 YYNGEE.

The chain uses TRBV20-1 and TRBJ2-3; 12 bases align to TRBD2. The ends lost 6 bases at V and 3 bases at J; junction bases unmatched: 7. This CDR3 is built from 15 residues. In germline, CDR1 is DFQATT, CDR2 SNEGSKA (reference sequence). The CDR3 sequence: CSARRTSGVTDTQYF. The CDR3, as DNA: TGCAGTGCCCGGCGGACTAGCGGGGTTACAGATACGCAGTATTTT.

This chain joins TRBV6-2 or TRBV6-3 and TRBJ1-1; TRBD1 aligns across 8 bases. Trimming removed 9 bases from V and 1 base from J; junction bases left unmatched: 4. Per germline, CDR1 MNHEY and CDR2 SVGEGT. The CDR3 has 13 residues. CDR3 sequence (DNA): TGTGCCAGTAACAGGGGGGAGAACACTGAAGCTTTCTTT. This codes for CASNRGENTEAFF.

The genes are TRBV20-1 and TRBJ1-1; D gene ambiguous. In germline, CDR1 is DFQATT, CDR2 SNEGSKA (reference sequence). The CDR3 extends over 13 amino acids. The V gene lost 4 bases and the J gene lost 6 bases, with 15 bases spanning the gap. The CDR3 DNA reads as TGCAGTGCTAACGTCTTTTCGGAGGCTGAAGCTTTCTTT. It encodes CSANVFSEAEAFF.

The V and J genes are TRBV12-3 or TRBV12-4 and TRBJ2-1; 7 bases align to TRBD2. The V and J ends lost 5 bases and 5 bases, in that order; junction bases with no gene match: 3. There are 13 residues in the CDR3. CDR3 nucleotides: TGTGCCAGCAGTGGGACTAATGACAATGAGCAGTTCTTC. This codes for CASSGTNDNEQFF.

The chain carries TRBV10-3 and TRBJ2-5, with 11 bases lining up with TRBD2. TRBJ2-7 explains the end of the DNA better; the J call may be wrong. The germline CDR1 and CDR2 sequences are ENHRY and SYGVKD. The CDR3 loop spans 21 amino acids. CDR3 nucleotide sequence: TGTGCCATCAGTGAGTCGATCCTACTGGCTAGCGGGGGGAAAAGGAAATACGAGCAGTACTTC. It specifies CAISESILLASGGKRKYEQYF.

This chain uses TRBV27 with TRBJ1-2; D uncertain. V was cut by 3 bases and J by 4 bases, with 9 bases left in between. This CDR3 has 13 residues. The germline gives CDR1 MNHEY, CDR2 SMNVEV (reference sequence). CDR3 sequence: CASSLKSFYGYTF. The CDR3 coding sequence is TGTGCCAGCAGTTTGAAGAGCTTCTATGGCTACACCTTC.